Reported below is one T cell receptor beta chain. Its specificity is not known. The entry originates in a study of cytomegalovirus exposure and HLA in healthy donors. Looking at the study overall: An earlier analysis found around 120 million unique TCR beta sequences from around 180 million T cells.

General study findings and limits: In a later analysis, donors in an Asian-associated ancestry cluster reportedly had fewer N-insertions in productive TCRs than the cohort mean. In a later analysis, several top co-occurrence clusters appeared linked to parvovirus B19, influenza, CMV and Epstein-Barr virus. Earlier analysis yielded a pattern in which most TCR beta V segments were productive about 87% or about 30% of the time.

Trimming cost V 8 bases and J 6 bases; bases outside gene matches: 13. Germline CDR1 is MNHEY and CDR2 is SVGAGI. The CDR3 consists of 14 residues. The PCR was carried out with 60 Vbeta primers and 13 Jbeta primers. Sequenced by immunoSEQ multiplex PCR; TCRdb stores in-frame clones only, minus some. Here the sample spans 95,000 to 110,000 clones, less than 85% being singletons. The TCR originated in a woman aged 18-29 years in good health and CMV-seropositive. Sample: PBMCs. The chain uses TRBV6-5 and TRBJ2-7, with 7 positions matching TRBD1. The DNA of the CDR3 is TGTGCCAGCCTACCTGGGGCAGGGGGACGCGAGCAGTACTTC. Amino acid sequence: CASLPGAGGREQYF.